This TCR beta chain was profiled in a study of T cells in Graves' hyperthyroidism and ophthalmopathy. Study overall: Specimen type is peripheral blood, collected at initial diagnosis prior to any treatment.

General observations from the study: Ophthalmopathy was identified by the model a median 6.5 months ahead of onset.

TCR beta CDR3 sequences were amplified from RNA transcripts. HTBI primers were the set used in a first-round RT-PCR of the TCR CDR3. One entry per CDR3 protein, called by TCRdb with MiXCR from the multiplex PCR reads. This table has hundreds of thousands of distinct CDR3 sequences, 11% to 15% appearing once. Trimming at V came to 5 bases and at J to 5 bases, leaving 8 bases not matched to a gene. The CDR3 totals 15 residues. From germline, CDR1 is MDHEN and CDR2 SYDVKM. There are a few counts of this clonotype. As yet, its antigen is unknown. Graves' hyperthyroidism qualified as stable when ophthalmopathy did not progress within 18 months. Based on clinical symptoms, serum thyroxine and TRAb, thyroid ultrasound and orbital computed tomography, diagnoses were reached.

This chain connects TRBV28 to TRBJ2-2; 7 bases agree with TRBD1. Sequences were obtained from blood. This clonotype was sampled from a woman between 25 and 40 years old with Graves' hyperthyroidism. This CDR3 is CASSGQVDVTGELFF. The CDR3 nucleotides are TGTGCCAGCAGTGGACAGGTAGATGTGACCGGGGAGCTGTTTTTT.